The 13 T cell receptor beta chains below all came from one sample that was sequenced in a study of human thymus T cells. Corrective cardiac surgery supplied the resected thymus tissue. The data were produced by immunoSEQ multiplex PCR, yet TCRdb's version contains in-frame clones alone and is incomplete. The sample contains approximately 70,000 clones, 90% to 95% of which appear only once. The sample taken for sequencing was thymus tissue. All receptors derive from a girl under two years old with a congenital heart defect but otherwise immunologically healthy.

V and J are TRBV2 and TRBJ2-5, with unresolved D. Germline lookup yields CDR1 SNHLY and CDR2 FYNNEI. The V end lost 1 base, the J end lost 2 bases, and 23 bases lay between the germline ends. This CDR3 has 19 residues. CDR3 residues: CASSEEFMRLIWTQETQYF. In nucleotides, the CDR3 is TGTGCCAGCAGTGAAGAATTTATGAGATTGATTTGGACGCAAGAGACCCAGTACTTC.

The chain recombines TRBV10-3 with TRBJ2-3, with TRBD1 matching 7 bases. Trimming removed 6 bases from V and 5 bases from J; junction bases left unmatched: 2. Per the germline V gene, CDR1 is ENHRY and CDR2 is SYGVKD. CDR3 size: 12 residues. DNA for the CDR3: TGTGCCATCAGGGACAGGAAAGATACGCAGTATTTT. This sequence encodes CAIRDRKDTQYF.

The chain combines TRBV28 with TRBJ1-1; 8 nucleotides agree with TRBD1. CDR1 is MDHEN, CDR2 SYDVKM, per germline. J was trimmed by 2 bases and V by 5 bases; bases with no gene match: 4. This CDR3 has 14 amino acids. CDR3 DNA sequence: TGTGCCAGCAGTCCTCAGGGGGCTAACACTGAAGCTTTCTTT. This sequence encodes CASSPQGANTEAFF. The full variable domain, in which reference TRBV28 and TRBJ1-1 provide the parts outside the CDR3, is DVKVTQSSRYLVKRTGEKVFLECVQDMDHENMFWYRQDPGLGLRLIYFSYDVKMKEKGDIPEGYSVSREKKERFSLILESASTNQTSMYLCASSPQGANTEAFFGQGTRLTVV.

The sample holds one count of this clone. The chain combines TRBV27 with TRBJ2-7; 10 bases match TRBD1. Germline CDR1 reads MNHEY; CDR2 reads SMNVEV (reference sequence). V dropped 6 bases and J dropped 0; count of bases not matched to a gene: 5. The CDR3 runs to 15 residues. The CDR3 loop is CASSSGTGDSYEQYF. The CDR3, as DNA: TGTGCCAGCAGCTCCGGGACAGGGGACTCCTACGAGCAGTACTTC.

This chain joins TRBV6-5 and TRBJ2-7, with TRBD2 as a possible D gene (5 bases). The CDR3 length is 16 residues. Germline V gene lookup returns CDR1 MNHEY and CDR2 SVGAGI. Trimming removed 1 base from V and 1 base from J, with 14 bases in between. Here the CDR3 DNA reads TGTGCCAGCAGTTACTATAGCGTGGGAGTATCCTACGAGCAGTACTTC. Translating gives CASSYYSVGVSYEQYF.

The J gene is TRBJ2-7, the V gene TRBV19; D perhaps matches TRBD2 (6 bases). V lost 5 bases and J lost 3, with 11 bases in between. This CDR3 is built from 13 residues. Per germline, CDR1 LNHDA and CDR2 SQIVND (reference sequence). CDR3 sequence: CASSAGPNYEQYF. CDR3 bases: TGTGCCAGTAGTGCGGGACCGAACTACGAGCAGTACTTC. Filled out from reference TRBV19 and TRBJ2-7, the complete variable domain reads DGGITQSPKYLFRKEGQNVTLSCEQNLNHDAMYWYRQDPGQGLRLIYYSQIVNDFQKGDIAEGYSVSREKKESFPLTVTSAQKNPTAFYLCASSAGPNYEQYFGPGTRLTVT.

Only a few counts were recorded for this clone. The rearrangement links TRBV5-1 to TRBJ1-2; 7 nucleotides agree with TRBD1. The germline gives CDR1 SGHRS, CDR2 YFSETQ. Trimming took 5 bases from V and 13 from J; bases not matched to a gene: 20. This CDR3 contains 15 residues. CDR3 nucleotides: TGCGCCAGCAGTCTCCGGCCGACCGGACAGGTTGCTAGCACCTTC. It is translated as CASSLRPTGQVASTF.

The genes are TRBV9 and TRBJ2-7, with D possibly called TRBD1 or TRBD2 (5 bases each). Per the germline V gene, CDR1 is SGDLS and CDR2 is YYNGEE. The CDR3 loop spans 13 amino acids. With 3 bases removed from V and 2 bases from J, the gap between germline ends came to 9 bases. The CDR3 region is CASSAGPPYEQYF. As DNA, the CDR3 is TGTGCCAGCAGCGCGGGACCGCCCTACGAGCAGTACTTC.

The V and J genes are TRBV29-1 and TRBJ2-3, with D tentatively TRBD1 (5 bases). The CDR3 sequence is 13 residues long. Germline assignment: CDR1 SQVTM and CDR2 ANQGSEA. Trimming took 4 bases from V and 3 from J, leaving 11 bases between them. CDR3: CSVVRGRTDTQYF. The CDR3 bases are TGCAGCGTTGTAAGGGGTCGGACAGATACGCAGTATTTT.

The J gene is TRBJ1-3, the V gene TRBV6-5; D gene unclear. V dropped 6 bases and J dropped 4 bases, with 13 bases sitting between them. Germline CDR1 reads MNHEY; CDR2 reads SVGAGI. The CDR3 contains 14 residues. CDR3 DNA sequence: TGTGCCAGCAGCCGGACCGGGCCAGGAAACACCATATATTTT. Translation gives CASSRTGPGNTIYF.

This clone was seen just once. The V and J genes are TRBV7-2 and TRBJ2-7; D may be TRBD1 or TRBD2 (5 bases each). Per germline, CDR1 SGHTA and CDR2 FQGNSA. Trimming took 3 bases from V and 7 from J, leaving 31 bases between them. This CDR3 has 19 residues. This CDR3 reads CASSFLLTTQGSHREEQYF. Here the CDR3 DNA reads TGTGCCAGCAGCTTCCTATTGACAACCCAGGGATCGCATCGGGAAGAGCAGTACTTC.

The chain has TRBV25-1 and TRBJ1-4, with D perhaps TRBD1 (6 bases). The CDR3 consists of 15 residues. Trimming shortened V by 8 bases and J by 4 bases, and 17 bases separated the two germline ends. Germline V gene sequence: CDR1 MGHDK, CDR2 SYGVNS. The chain's CDR3 is CASGLSGGYNEKLFF. DNA of the CDR3: TGTGCCAGCGGTTTATCTGGGGGCTATAATGAAAAACTGTTTTTT.

The V gene is TRBV5-1, the J gene TRBJ1-1; D unresolved. Trimming stripped 1 base from V and 1 base from J, with 11 bases between. Germline V gene sequence: CDR1 SGHRS, CDR2 YFSETQ. The CDR3 is made up of 15 amino acids. The CDR3, as DNA: TGCGCCAGCAGCTTGATAGGGCGGAAGAACACTGAAGCTTTCTTT. It is translated as CASSLIGRKNTEAFF.